These 32 T cell receptor beta chains came from one sample sequenced in a study of T cells in Graves' hyperthyroidism and ophthalmopathy. RNA transcripts yielded amplified TCR beta CDR3 regions. TCR CDR3 regions were first amplified by RT-PCR with HTBI primers. TCRdb used MiXCR to reprocess the multiplex PCR reads, holding one entry per CDR3 protein. This sample carries 500,000 to 600,000 distinct CDR3 sequences, around 15% of them seen once, and the ten largest clones take around 19%. The sequencing sample was made of blood. The receptor set was obtained from a woman aged 18-29 years with Graves' hyperthyroidism.

In its sample, this clonotype was seen a few times. V and J are TRBV5-1 and TRBJ2-5; TRBD2 agrees at 9 bases. The V gene's germline CDR1 is SGHRS and CDR2 YFSETQ. CDR3 length: 16 amino acids. J gave up 0 bases and V 3 bases, and 6 bases lay outside the gene matches. The DNA of the CDR3 is TGCGCCAGCAGCTGGAGGAGCGGGAGGAACCAAGAGACCCAGTACTTC. Translating it yields CASSWRSGRNQETQYF.

The V and J genes are TRBV10-3 and TRBJ2-1; 12 nucleotides align to TRBD2. The CDR3 extends over 15 amino acids. Germline lookup yields CDR1 ENHRY and CDR2 SYGVKD. V dropped 6 bases and J dropped 5; count of bases not matched to a gene: 5. The CDR3 spells CAIRGRTSGNNEQFF. The CDR3 region has the DNA TGTGCCATCAGGGGCCGGACTAGCGGGAACAATGAGCAGTTCTTC.

This clonotype was picked up many times. The CDR3 loop reads CAWGQGAYYEQYF. The CDR3 nucleotides read TGTGCCTGGGGGCAGGGCGCTTACTACGAGCAGTACTTC. V usage is TRBV30 and J usage is TRBJ2-7; maybe TRBD1 (5 bases). Between the trimmed V and J ends, which lost 5 bases and 3 bases, there was a span of 14 bases. Germline loops: CDR1 GTSNPN, CDR2 SVGIG (reference sequence). The CDR3 extends over 13 amino acids.

This clonotype has ten or more counts. The gene calls are TRBV28 and TRBJ2-2; the D call may be TRBD1 or TRBD2 (6 bases each). The V and J ends lost 1 base and 6 bases respectively, with 15 bases between them. The CDR3 runs to 16 residues. CDR1 is MDHEN and CDR2 is SYDVKM in the germline V gene. The CDR3 here is CASSLLGGSRSGELFF. DNA of the CDR3: TGTGCCAGCAGTTTATTGGGGGGCTCCCGGTCCGGGGAGCTGTTTTTT.

This clonotype was counted only a few times. Sequence at one end of the junction differs from germline and may be a read error. The chain employs TRBV28 and TRBJ2-7, with D possibly matching TRBD1 (6 bases). The CDR3 spans 14 residues. The germline V gene encodes CDR1 MDHEN and CDR2 SYDVKM. The CDR3 loop reads CASSPRQVGYEQYF. CDR3 nucleotides: TGCGCCAGCAGCCCCAGACAGGTGGGCTACGAGCAGTACTTC.

This clonotype was seen just once. This chain uses TRBV10-2 with TRBJ1-1, with 7 bases fitting TRBD1. The CDR3 extends over 14 amino acids. The trim removed 4 bases at V and 5 bases at J, leaving 7 bases unmatched. The germline V gene has CDR1 WSHSY and CDR2 SAAADI. CDR3 region: CASSGAGGRTEAFF. The CDR3 DNA reads as TGCGCCAGCAGTGGGGCAGGGGGTCGGACTGAAGCTTTCTTT.

There are many counts of this clonotype. The chain recombines TRBV28 with TRBJ2-7; D uncertain. The CDR3 loop spans 10 amino acids. Germline V gene data show CDR1 as MDHEN and CDR2 as SYDVKM. Deletions cut 6 bases from V and 10 bases from J, with 10 bases between. The DNA of the CDR3 is TGTGCCAGCAGCGACTCCGTACAGTACTTC. Encoded protein: CASSDSVQYF.

At least ten counts were recorded for this clonotype. V is TRBV9 and J is TRBJ1-1; D is unresolved. This CDR3 comprises 12 residues. From germline, CDR1 is SGDLS and CDR2 YYNGEE. V dropped 0 bases and J dropped 4 bases, with 4 bases sitting between them. The CDR3 DNA reads TGTGCCAGCAGCGTAGACGGCACTGAAGCTTTCTTT. It codes for CASSVDGTEAFF.

This clonotype appeared a few times. The chain joins TRBV6-2 or TRBV6-3 to TRBJ2-3, with no clear D. This CDR3 is 15 amino acids long. V gave up 2 bases and J gave up 0 bases, with 9 bases separating them. Germline V gene sequence: CDR1 MNHEY, CDR2 SVGEGT. The CDR3 region is CASSYVAVSTDTQYF. CDR3 DNA: TGTGCCAGCAGTTACGTTGCGGTTAGCACAGATACGCAGTATTTT.

With respect to this clonotype: A much more abundant neighbour one base away suggests this may be a read error. The genes are TRBV20-1 and TRBJ2-7, with D hard to call. The length of the CDR3 is 11 residues. Looked up from germline, CDR1 is DFQATT and CDR2 is SNEGSKA (reference sequence). This chain's CDR3 is CSAHRAYEQHF. In DNA form, the CDR3 reads TGCAGTGCTCATCGCGCCTACGAGCAGCACTTC.

The rearrangement uses TRBV29-1 and TRBJ2-7; TRBD2 matches at 10 bases. J gave up 0 bases and V 2 bases, and 7 bases lay outside the gene matches. Germline V gene lookup returns CDR1 SQVTM and CDR2 ANQGSEA. The CDR3 runs 16 residues. The CDR3 coding sequence is TGCAGCGTTGAACCAGGAGCGGGAGGGAGCTCCTACGAGCAGTACTTC. Its translation: CSVEPGAGGSSYEQYF.

The gene calls are TRBV10-3 and TRBJ2-7; TRBD2 might be the D (5 bases). Germline CDR1 is ENHRY and CDR2 is SYGVKD. Trimming took 2 bases from V and 2 from J, leaving 13 bases between them. This CDR3 comprises 15 residues. This CDR3 reads CAISELAGRAYEQYF. The CDR3 coding sequence is TGTGCCATCAGTGAGCTAGCCGGTCGAGCCTACGAGCAGTACTTC.

The V and J genes are TRBV6-4 and TRBJ2-5; no definite D call. The V and J ends lost 6 bases and 4 bases respectively, with 21 bases between them. The CDR3 spans 16 residues. Germline V gene data show CDR1 as MRHNA and CDR2 as SNTAGT. The CDR3 here is CASRAGHYRVGETQYF. The CDR3, as DNA: TGTGCCAGCAGGGCTGGGCACTATCGAGTGGGAGAGACCCAGTACTTC.

This clonotype was counted a few times. The genes are TRBV9 and TRBJ2-1, with TRBD2 matching 10 bases. Unmatched junction bases numbered 6, after V lost 2 bases and J lost 7 bases. Germline values: CDR1 SGDLS, CDR2 YYNGEE. The CDR3 consists of 15 residues. CDR3 sequence: CASSVSSGSANEQFF. DNA of the CDR3: TGTGCCAGCAGCGTTTCTAGCGGGAGCGCGAATGAGCAGTTCTTC.

There are many counts of this clonotype. CDR3 sequence (DNA): TGCAGGGCTGGTAGGAGCGCCTACTATGGCTACACCTTC. This gives the protein CRAGRSAYYGYTF. V usage is TRBV20-1 and J usage is TRBJ1-2; no reliable D call. The CDR3 runs 13 residues. CDR1 DFQATT and CDR2 SNEGSKA come from the germline V gene (reference sequence).

This clonotype was detected many times. The chain links TRBV13 to TRBJ2-5; D tentatively reads TRBD1 or TRBD2 (6 bases each). CDR1 is PRHDT and CDR2 is FYEKMQ in the germline V gene (reference sequence). The V gene lost 5 bases and the J gene lost 0 bases, with 16 bases spanning the gap. CDR3 length: 16 residues. Here the CDR3 reads CASSARGGTYQETQYF. CDR3 bases: TGTGCCAGCAGCGCCAGGGGCGGGACGTACCAAGAGACCCAGTACTTC. Drawing the rest from reference TRBV13 and TRBJ2-5, the complete variable domain is AAGVIQSPRHLIKEKRETATLKCYPIPRHDTVYWYQQGPGQDPQFLISFYEKMQSDKGSIPDRFSAQQFSDYHSELNMSSLELGDSALYFCASSARGGTYQETQYFGPGTRLLVL.

J is TRBJ1-1 and V is TRBV28, with a tentative D call TRBD1 (5 bases). This CDR3 is built from 13 residues. The germline V and J ends were trimmed by 11 bases and 4 bases, with 17 bases remaining between them. Germline V gene lookup returns CDR1 MDHEN and CDR2 SYDVKM. The CDR3 loop reads CAVQWGGTTEAFF. The CDR3, as DNA: TGTGCCGTCCAATGGGGGGGTACCACTGAAGCTTTCTTT.

This clonotype was counted between two and nine times. V gene TRBV20-1 combines with J gene TRBJ2-2; 14 bases fit TRBD2. Germline trimming cut 0 bases from V and 4 bases from J; bases unmatched to any gene: 4. Germline CDR1 reads DFQATT; CDR2 reads SNEGSKA (reference sequence). CDR3 length equals 17 residues. The CDR3 loop is CSAREGLAGVGTGELFF. The CDR3 DNA reads as TGCAGTGCTAGAGAGGGACTAGCGGGAGTGGGCACCGGGGAGCTGTTTTTT.

Ten or more counts support this clonotype. This rearrangement joins TRBV12-3 or TRBV12-4 to TRBJ1-2; D is unclear. This CDR3 spans 14 amino acids. Trimming stripped 2 bases from V and 4 bases from J, with 11 bases between. The CDR3 loop is CASSLSRRLYGYTF. The CDR3 DNA is TGTGCCAGCAGTTTATCCCGACGCCTCTATGGCTACACCTTC.

The chain couples TRBV7-9 to TRBJ2-3; a weak D match, TRBD2 (7 bases). CDR1 is SEHNR and CDR2 is FQNEAQ in the germline V gene (reference sequence). The length of the CDR3 is 16 residues. With 5 bases removed from V and 0 bases from J, the gap between germline ends came to 15 bases. The CDR3 DNA reads TGTGCCAGCAGCACGTGGGGGGGCATAAGCACAGATACGCAGTATTTT. This translates into CASSTWGGISTDTQYF.

At least ten counts were recorded for this clonotype. The chain couples TRBV27 to TRBJ1-5, with a possible D match to TRBD1 (6 bases). The CDR3 consists of 15 residues. Germline V lookup: CDR1 MNHEY, CDR2 SMNVEV (reference sequence). V lost 4 bases and J lost 5, with 15 bases in between. Here the CDR3 DNA reads TGTGCCAGCAGTTATGGGGGGGGGCCCCATCAGCCCCAGCATTTT. Its translation is CASSYGGGPHQPQHF.

This clonotype appeared many times. V gene TRBV2 combines with J gene TRBJ2-7; TRBD2 agrees at 11 bases. Germline trimming cut 8 bases from V and 2 bases from J; bases unmatched to any gene: 5. The length of the CDR3 is 14 residues. Germline V gene sequence: CDR1 SNHLY, CDR2 FYNNEI. For the CDR3, the DNA is TGTGCCAGCCTACTACTAGCGGGGGCCTACGAGCAGTACTTC. Translated, it gives CASLLLAGAYEQYF.

Only one count was recorded for this clonotype. This chain uses TRBV4-1 with TRBJ1-1, with D possibly being TRBD1 (5 bases). Looked up from germline, CDR1 is MGHRA and CDR2 is YSYEKL. The CDR3 contains 14 residues. Trimming took off 2 bases at V and 4 bases at J, with 11 bases between the two ends. CDR3 amino acids: CASSQMGPSTEAFF. The CDR3 bases are TGCGCCAGCAGCCAAATGGGGCCCTCCACTGAAGCTTTCTTT.

Ten or more counts support this clonotype. The V call is TRBV27, the J call TRBJ2-7; tentative D call: TRBD1 (5 bases). The CDR3 totals 15 residues. Trimming left V 7 bases short and J 4 bases short, with 20 bases between. Germline-derived CDR1 and CDR2 are MNHEY and SMNVEV (reference sequence). CDR3 loop: CASKFRTPENYEQYF. CDR3 nucleotides: TGTGCCAGCAAATTCCGGACACCGGAGAATTACGAGCAGTACTTC.

This clonotype was observed at least ten times. The chain employs TRBV2 and TRBJ1-5, with a tentative D call TRBD1 (5 bases). Trimming pared 4 bases from V and 0 bases from J, leaving 13 bases between. Per germline, CDR1 SNHLY and CDR2 FYNNEI. This CDR3 comprises 16 residues. The CDR3 nucleotides read TGTGCCAGCAGTGGGGGTGGGGACGGTAGCAATCAGCCCCAGCATTTT. Amino acid sequence: CASSGGGDGSNQPQHF.

This clonotype was detected once. The chain links TRBV11-2 to TRBJ1-1; D remains unclear. Trimming took off 11 bases at V and 3 bases at J, with 16 bases between the two ends. The germline CDR1 and CDR2 sequences are SGHAT and FQNNGV. The CDR3 length is 13 residues. The CDR3 region has the DNA TGTGCCGTGTCCTTGGGCCTTCACACTGAAGCTTTCTTT. Amino acid sequence: CAVSLGLHTEAFF. The full variable domain, with the rest looked up from reference TRBV11-2 and TRBJ1-1, is EAGVAQSPRYKIIEKRQSVAFWCNPISGHATLYWYQQILGQGPKLLIQFQNNGVVDDSQLPKDRFSAERLKGVDSTLKIQPAKLEDSAVYLCAVSLGLHTEAFFGQGTRLTVV.

The V and J genes are TRBV19 and TRBJ1-3, with 7 positions matching TRBD1. Germline values: CDR1 LNHDA, CDR2 SQIVND (reference sequence). This CDR3 is built from 15 residues. V lost 3 bases, J lost 7 bases, and 9 bases stayed unmatched. The CDR3 loop reads CASSIRDSKGNTIYF. As DNA, the CDR3 is TGTGCCAGTAGTATCCGGGACAGTAAGGGGAACACCATATATTTT.

This clonotype was seen ten or more times. J is TRBJ1-1 and V is TRBV2, with 10 nucleotides matching TRBD1. The trim removed 5 bases at V and 4 bases at J, leaving 4 bases unmatched. The CDR3 has 14 residues. CDR1 is SNHLY and CDR2 is FYNNEI in the germline V gene. CDR3 residues: CASSWTGGTTEAFF. CDR3 in DNA: TGTGCCAGCAGTTGGACAGGGGGTACCACTGAAGCTTTCTTT.

This clonotype was detected ten times or more. This chain joins TRBV20-1 and TRBJ2-3; D remains ambiguous. The CDR3 contains 12 residues. Per the germline V gene, CDR1 is DFQATT and CDR2 is SNEGSKA (reference sequence). Trimming cost V 4 bases and J 1 base, with 6 bases left between them. In DNA form, the CDR3 reads TGCAGTGCTACCGCGGGCACAGATACGCAGTATTTT. This codes for CSATAGTDTQYF.

This clonotype was observed many times. The CDR3 protein is CASSLAGGAYEQYF. CDR3 nucleotides: TGTGCCAGCAGCTTGGCGGGGGGCGCCTACGAGCAGTACTTC. The chain combines TRBV12-3 or TRBV12-4 with TRBJ2-7; 8 bases agree with TRBD2. The V and J ends lost 6 bases and 2 bases, in that order; junction bases with no gene match: 6. This CDR3 comprises 14 residues.

This clonotype was observed many times. The rearrangement links TRBV27 to TRBJ2-7, with TRBD2 as a possible D gene (6 bases). Germline V gene sequence: CDR1 MNHEY, CDR2 SMNVEV (reference sequence). This CDR3 has 13 amino acids. The V gene lost 3 bases and the J gene lost 5 bases, with 11 bases spanning the gap. This CDR3 reads CASSFGGSHEQYF. CDR3 nucleotide sequence: TGTGCCAGCAGTTTTGGGGGGTCACACGAGCAGTACTTC.

There are many counts of this clonotype. The chain uses TRBV2 and TRBJ2-2; 8 bases align to TRBD2. J gave up 4 bases and V 2 bases, and 3 bases lay outside the gene matches. The CDR3 is 15 residues long. Germline V gene sequence: CDR1 SNHLY, CDR2 FYNNEI. The CDR3 sequence: CASSEQAGVTGELFF. DNA for the CDR3: TGTGCCAGCAGTGAACAAGCGGGAGTCACCGGGGAGCTGTTTTTT.